This is a list of T cell receptor beta chains from one sample in a study of blood T cell repertoires in COVID-19. Here immunoSEQ multiplex PCR was the method, and the copy in TCRdb shows in-frame clones only, minus some. The data hold over 250,000 clones, with 82% observed a single time. Sequences were obtained from PBMCs or T cells enriched from blood (not recorded which). These receptors were collected from a middle-aged man who had been exposed to COVID-19. Both conserved end residues are part of each CDR3. D genes are given only for firm matches. Clone size is shown for a subset of rows, as once, few, many or a class of expanded clone.

D gene	J gene	CDR3 length	clone size	V gene	CDR3 DNA	CDR3 protein
.	TRBJ2-7	11	.	TRBV7-6	TGTGCCAGCAGCCTATCGGGCGAGCAGTACTTC	CASSLSGEQYF
TRBD1	TRBJ1-1	17	once	TRBV4-2	TGTGCCAGCAGCCAACCCACCGGGACAGGGGTAAAGACTGAAGCTTTCTTT	CASSQPTGTGVKTEAFF
.	TRBJ1-4	11	.	TRBV12-5	TGTGCTAGTAGCCGCGATGAAAAACTGTTTTTT	CASSRDEKLFF
TRBD2	TRBJ2-1	15	few	TRBV11-3	TGTGCCAGCAGCTTATTAGGGACTAGCGAATATGAGCAGTTCTTC	CASSLLGTSEYEQFF
.	TRBJ1-2	14	.	TRBV3-1/TRBV3-2	TGTGCCAGCAGCCAAGACGAGGGCCTCTATGGCTACACCTTC	CASSQDEGLYGYTF
TRBD1	TRBJ2-7	13	.	TRBV5-4	TGTGCCAGCAGCGGGACAGCCCCCAGGGAGCAGTACTTC	CASSGTAPREQYF
TRBD1	TRBJ1-2	14	many	TRBV29-1	TGCAGCGTTGAAGGCGGGACAGCCAACTATGGCTACACCTTC	CSVEGGTANYGYTF
TRBD2	TRBJ2-5	15	.	TRBV7-3	TGTGCCAGCAGCCGATCGGGACTAGCCCTAGAGACCCAGTACTTC	CASSRSGLALETQYF
TRBD2	TRBJ2-1	15	.	TRBV6-4	TGTGCCAAGTTGTCAATAGCGGGAGTAGGCAATGAGCAGTTCTTC	CAKLSIAGVGNEQFF
TRBD2	TRBJ2-7	17	.	TRBV11-3	TGTGCCAGCAGCTTAGAGAATGGGCAGCGGGACCCCTACGAGCAGTACTTC	CASSLENGQRDPYEQYF
.	TRBJ1-2	13	.	TRBV6-1	TGTGCCAGCAGTGAGGCAGGGGAAGGAGGCTACACCTTC	CASSEAGEGGYTF
.	TRBJ2-7	17	.	TRBV4-2	TGTGCCAGCAGCCAAGAAAAGGGACACCACATCTCATACGAGCAGTACTTC	CASSQEKGHHISYEQYF
.	TRBJ1-5	15	.	TRBV7-2	TGTGCCACCCAGGGAAGATCTACCTACAATCAGCCCCAGCATTTT	CATQGRSTYNQPQHF
.	TRBJ2-1	16	.	TRBV19	TGTGCCAGTAGCCTCGGGGCTAGCGTCTCGGCGGATGAGCAGTTCTTC	CASSLGASVSADEQFF
TRBD1	TRBJ2-3	16	.	TRBV6-5	TGTGCCAGCAGTTACGCTAGGGGGCCCGGCACAGATACGCAGTATTTT	CASSYARGPGTDTQYF
TRBD1	TRBJ2-4	16	.	TRBV6-6	TGTGCCAGCAGCCTAGACAGGGGTGCAATCAAAAACATTCAGTACTTC	CASSLDRGAIKNIQYF
.	TRBJ2-3	15	.	TRBV5-5	TGTGCCAGCAGCCCGTGGAGTCACCGCACAGATACGCAGTATTTT	CASSPWSHRTDTQYF
TRBD1	TRBJ1-2	16	few	TRBV5-1	TGCGCCAGCAGCTTCAGGGGGCAAGCTGTAAACTATGGCTACACCTTC	CASSFRGQAVNYGYTF
TRBD2	TRBJ2-5	17	.	TRBV7-6	TGTGCCAGCAGCCCCCTCCTAGCGGGAGGCCCGAAGGAGACCCAGTACTTC	CASSPLLAGGPKETQYF
TRBD1	TRBJ1-5	14	.	TRBV7-8	TGTGCCAGCAGCTCGGGACAGTTCAATCAGCCCCAGCATTTT	CASSSGQFNQPQHF
.	TRBJ1-1	13	.	TRBV30	TGTGCCTGGAGTGTAGGGGCCAGCACTGAAGCTTTCTTT	CAWSVGASTEAFF
TRBD1	TRBJ2-5	13	.	TRBV10-2	TGCGCCAGCAGCTCGGGACAGGGACTATCCCAGTACTTC	CASSSGQGLSQYF
TRBD1	TRBJ2-1	16	many	TRBV7-8	TGTGCCAGCTCACCAACCAGGGACAGGGTCTTCAATGAGCAGTTCTTC	CASSPTRDRVFNEQFF
TRBD1	TRBJ1-2	13	.	TRBV18	TGTGCCAGCTCTGAGGACAGGAGCTATGGCTACACCTTC	CASSEDRSYGYTF
TRBD2	TRBJ2-5	17	once	TRBV19	TGTGCCAGTAGTGCTAGCTCGGTTCTAGCGGGCTCCGAGACCCAGTACTTC	CASSASSVLAGSETQYF
.	TRBJ1-4	14	many	TRBV9	TGTGCCAGCAGCCCGGGTACTGGGTACGAAAAACTGTTTTTT	CASSPGTGYEKLFF
.	TRBJ2-3	13	.	TRBV5-1	TGCGCCAGCAGCTTGGCTAGCACAGATACGCAGTATTTT	CASSLASTDTQYF
.	TRBJ1-2	11	.	TRBV12-3/TRBV12-4	TGTGCCAGCAGTGGTAGCTATGGCTACACCTTC	CASSGSYGYTF
TRBD1	TRBJ2-5	15	.	TRBV7-9	TGTGCCAGCAGCTCTGGGACAGGGGGGTGGGAGACCCAGTACTTC	CASSSGTGGWETQYF
.	TRBJ2-7	15	once	TRBV19	TGTGCCAGTAGTATAGGAGGCAGGGGCTCCTACGAGCAGTACTTC	CASSIGGRGSYEQYF
TRBD1	TRBJ1-5	14	.	TRBV27	TGTGCCAGCAGTTTGGACGACAGGGGTCAGCCCCAGCATTTT	CASSLDDRGQPQHF